Presented here are 24 T cell receptor beta chains from one specimen sequenced in a study of blood T cell repertoires in COVID-19. Sequencing used immunoSEQ multiplex PCR; TCRdb keeps in-frame clones, though not all of them. In the table there are roughly 200,000 clones, around 87% of which are singletons. The sample comprised peripheral blood. Every receptor here comes from a man aged 55-75 years with acute or convalescent COVID-19.

The CDR3 protein is CASRTGYNQPQHF. For the CDR3, the DNA is TGTGCCAGTAGGACAGGGTACAATCAGCCCCAGCATTTT. The rearrangement uses TRBV19 and TRBJ1-5; 7 bases agree with TRBD1. CDR3 length: 13 residues. The ends lost 6 bases at V and 3 bases at J; junction bases unmatched: 2. Germline V CDR1 and CDR2: LNHDA, SQIVND (reference sequence). Full variable domain (missing parts from reference TRBV19 and TRBJ1-5): DGGITQSPKYLFRKEGQNVTLSCEQNLNHDAMYWYRQDPGQGLRLIYYSQIVNDFQKGDIAEGYSVSREKKESFPLTVTSAQKNPTAFYLCASRTGYNQPQHFGDGTRLSIL.

This chain joins TRBV4-1 and TRBJ1-1; D gene ambiguous. From germline, CDR1 is MGHRA and CDR2 YSYEKL. Trimming stripped 3 bases from V and 5 bases from J, with 10 bases between. CDR3 length: 13 residues. This CDR3 reads CASSQADKTEAFF. CDR3 sequence (DNA): TGCGCCAGCAGCCAGGCCGACAAGACTGAAGCTTTCTTT.

This sequence joins TRBV19 and TRBJ1-2; 8 nucleotides line up with TRBD1. Trimming removed 6 bases from V and 4 bases from J; junction bases left unmatched: 4. The germline V gene has CDR1 LNHDA and CDR2 SQIVND (reference sequence). The CDR3 is 13 residues long. CDR3 amino acids: CASREQGVYGYTF. CDR3 in DNA: TGTGCCAGTAGGGAACAGGGGGTCTATGGCTACACCTTC.

The chain couples TRBV7-9 to TRBJ2-5, with 8 positions matching TRBD1. From germline, CDR1 is SEHNR and CDR2 FQNEAQ (reference sequence). The CDR3 spans 16 residues. The ends lost 3 bases at V and 4 bases at J; junction bases unmatched: 10. CDR3 sequence reads: CASSFILRTGIETQYF. DNA for the CDR3: TGTGCCAGCAGCTTCATATTAAGGACAGGGATAGAGACCCAGTACTTC.

CDR3 coding DNA: TGTGCCAGCAGCCAAGATTCGGGCGGGGGGGCCCTTGAGACCCAGTACTTC. Translated, it gives CASSQDSGGGALETQYF. V gene TRBV3-1 (or the pseudogene TRBV3-2) combines with J gene TRBJ2-5; TRBD2 agrees at 9 bases. With 0 bases clipped from V and 5 bases from J, the junction kept 10 bases outside the gene matches. CDR3 length: 17 amino acids. Germline-derived CDR1 and CDR2 are LGHDT and YNNKEL (reference sequence).

The chain combines TRBV5-1 with TRBJ2-3, with D possibly TRBD2 on 7 matching bases. Germline lookup yields CDR1 SGHRS and CDR2 YFSETQ. The germline V and J ends were trimmed by 3 bases and 2 bases, with 16 bases remaining between them. The CDR3 runs to 16 residues. In DNA form, the CDR3 reads TGCGCCAGCAGCTCTTTTGGGGGGGCCTCCACAGATACGCAGTATTTT. Translation gives CASSSFGGASTDTQYF.

The chain joins TRBV3-1 (or the pseudogene TRBV3-2) to TRBJ1-2, with D possibly being TRBD1 (5 bases). The CDR3 is made up of 14 amino acids. Deletions cut 1 base from V and 4 bases from J, with 10 bases between. Germline V gives CDR1 LGHDT, CDR2 YNNKEL (reference sequence). The CDR3 nucleotides read TGTGCCAGCAGCCAAGGGCGGGGGGGCTATGGCTACACCTTC. Its translation: CASSQGRGGYGYTF.

The chain combines TRBV2 with TRBJ1-1; 9 bases are shared with TRBD1. The V gene's germline CDR1 is SNHLY and CDR2 FYNNEI. V was clipped by 6 bases and J by 3 bases; unmatched bases: 2. The CDR3 is 13 residues long. CDR3 protein: CASSRDRDTEAFF. CDR3 DNA sequence: TGTGCCAGCAGCCGGGACAGGGACACTGAAGCTTTCTTT.

The chain couples TRBV2 to TRBJ1-5; D is perhaps TRBD1 (6 bases). Germline values: CDR1 SNHLY, CDR2 FYNNEI. Trimming removed 2 bases from V and 0 bases from J, with 14 bases in between. CDR3 length equals 17 residues. CDR3 DNA: TGTGCCAGCAGTGAACGGCTGGACAGTTATAGCAATCAGCCCCAGCATTTT. The encoded protein is CASSERLDSYSNQPQHF.

V usage is TRBV4-2 and J usage is TRBJ1-4; D might be TRBD1 (6 bases). Trimming left V 4 bases short and J 6 bases short, with 15 bases between. Germline V gene sequence: CDR1 LGHNA, CDR2 YNFKEQ. The CDR3 has 15 amino acids. This chain's CDR3 is CASSPDGTLDEKLFF. CDR3 coding DNA: TGTGCCAGCAGCCCGGACGGGACACTAGATGAAAAACTGTTTTTT.

The DNA for the CDR3 is TGTGCCACCAGTGGGCGAGGGGGAGAGACCCAGTACTTC. Translated: CATSGRGGETQYF. J is TRBJ2-5 and V is TRBV24-1; a possible D gene is TRBD1 (6 bases). CDR1 is KGHDR, CDR2 SFDVKD, per germline. V lost 5 bases and J 4 bases, leaving 10 bases between the germline ends. CDR3 length equals 13 residues.

The V and J genes are TRBV7-9 and TRBJ2-2; D not certain. The V end was cut by 5 bases, the J end by 0 bases, with 10 bases between. In germline, CDR1 is SEHNR, CDR2 FQNEAQ (reference sequence). This CDR3 region has 15 residues. CDR3 DNA sequence: TGTGCCAGCAGCCCCGGCAGGCCGAACACCGGGGAGCTGTTTTTT. Residues: CASSPGRPNTGELFF. The entire variable domain, with the rest obtained from reference TRBV7-9 and TRBJ2-2, is as follows: DTGVSQNPRHKITKRGQNVTFRCDPISEHNRLYWYRQTLGQGPEFLTYFQNEAQLEKSRLLSDRFSAERPKGSFSTLEIQRTEQGDSAMYLCASSPGRPNTGELFFGEGSRLTVL.

The chain couples TRBV7-9 to TRBJ2-4, with D perhaps TRBD1 (6 bases). The CDR3 runs to 13 residues. V lost 5 bases and J 5 bases, leaving 10 bases between the germline ends. From germline, CDR1 is SEHNR and CDR2 FQNEAQ (reference sequence). CDR3 sequence reads: CASSPAGENIQYF. The CDR3 bases are TGTGCCAGCAGCCCAGCAGGGGAAAACATTCAGTACTTC.

The CDR3 region has the DNA TGTGCCAGCAGCTCGGCAGGGGACGGCTACGAGCAGTACTTC. Its translation is CASSSAGDGYEQYF. The J gene is TRBJ2-7, the V gene TRBV11-2; D might be TRBD1 (6 bases). The CDR3 extends over 14 amino acids. The V end lost 4 bases, the J end lost 3 bases, and 13 bases lay between the germline ends. The germline CDR1 and CDR2 sequences are SGHAT and FQNNGV.

The genes are TRBV9 and TRBJ2-3; perhaps TRBD2 as D (6 bases). Germline CDR1 SGDLS, CDR2 YYNGEE. V was shortened by 4 bases and J by 2 bases, with 14 bases between the two germline ends. The CDR3 covers 15 residues. Here the CDR3 DNA reads TGTGCCAGCAGCACCCCGGCGGGGACCACAGATACGCAGTATTTT. It yields the protein CASSTPAGTTDTQYF.

V is TRBV7-8 and J is TRBJ2-7; maybe TRBD1 (5 bases). Trimming took 5 bases from V and 0 from J, leaving 17 bases between them. The CDR3 is 16 amino acids. In germline, CDR1 is SGHVS, CDR2 FQNEAQ. CDR3 amino acids: CASSLRGRASSYEQYF. CDR3 nucleotide sequence: TGTGCCAGCAGCCTAAGGGGTAGGGCATCCTCCTACGAGCAGTACTTC.

This sequence joins TRBV6-2 or TRBV6-3 and TRBJ1-5, with D possibly TRBD1 on 6 matching bases. The CDR3 has 15 amino acids. With 2 bases removed from V and 9 bases from J, the gap between germline ends came to 17 bases. Looked up from germline, CDR1 is MNHEY and CDR2 is SVGEGT. CDR3 DNA sequence: TGTGCCAGCAGTTACCCAACAGGGACTACCGGGCCCCAGCATTTT. Translation gives CASSYPTGTTGPQHF.

The genes are TRBV23-1 and TRBJ1-1; D is ambiguous. Being an ORF, TRBV23-1 has a function that is uncertain. This CDR3 is 14 amino acids long. V was clipped by 0 bases and J by 1 base, with 6 bases between them. CDR3 nucleotides: TGCGCCAGCAGTCAATCTCGTCCGAACACTGAAGCTTTCTTT. Translated: CASSQSRPNTEAFF.

The chain links TRBV15 to TRBJ2-2; TRBD2 might be the D (7 bases). CDR1 and CDR2 from the germline V gene are LNHNV and YYDKDF (reference sequence). CDR3 length: 16 residues. Trimming removed 6 bases at V and 0 bases at J, with 14 bases between. Here the CDR3 DNA reads TGTGCCACCAGACGAGGGGGGGCCCCGAACACCGGGGAGCTGTTTTTT. This codes for CATRRGGAPNTGELFF.

The rearrangement joins TRBV29-1 to TRBJ2-1; 7 nucleotides line up with TRBD1. V lost 6 bases, J lost 9 bases, and 14 bases stayed unmatched. Germline assignment: CDR1 SQVTM and CDR2 ANQGSEA. The CDR3 loop spans 14 amino acids. The CDR3 sequence is CSVRRRGRIGEQFF. The DNA of the CDR3 is TGCAGCGTCCGCCGAAGGGGGCGAATTGGTGAGCAGTTCTTC.

J is TRBJ1-6 and V is TRBV6-5, with a tentative D call TRBD1 (6 bases). V shed 4 bases and J shed 10 bases, with 11 bases lying between them. CDR3 length: 13 amino acids. Germline V gene lookup returns CDR1 MNHEY and CDR2 SVGAGI. CDR3 residues: CASSSTGQSPLHF. As DNA, the CDR3 is TGTGCCAGCAGTTCGACAGGACAATCACCCCTCCACTTT.

The chain has TRBV27 and TRBJ2-7; TRBD2 matches 10 bases. The germline CDR1 and CDR2 sequences are MNHEY and SMNVEV (reference sequence). J was trimmed by 3 bases and V by 4 bases; bases with no gene match: 9. CDR3 length equals 16 residues. CDR3 DNA sequence: TGTGCCAGCAGTTCCACCCTGGGACTAGCGATCTACGAGCAGTACTTC. Amino acids: CASSSTLGLAIYEQYF.

This clone has just one count. The genes are TRBV15 and TRBJ2-7; possible D gene TRBD2, 5 bases. CDR3 size: 13 residues. Trimming cost V 1 base and J 3 bases, with 7 bases left between them. From germline, CDR1 is LNHNV and CDR2 YYDKDF (reference sequence). CDR3: CATSRARGYEQYF. DNA of the CDR3: TGTGCCACCAGCAGAGCCCGGGGCTACGAGCAGTACTTC.

The genes are TRBV7-2 and TRBJ2-1, with a possible D match to TRBD2 (5 bases). Germline loops: CDR1 SGHTA, CDR2 FQGNSA. The CDR3 runs to 13 residues. Trimming took off 5 bases at V and 9 bases at J, with 14 bases between the two ends. DNA of the CDR3: TGTGCCAGCAGCGGGCGGGCCCTAGCTGAGCAGTTCTTC. Translated, it gives CASSGRALAEQFF.